This entry concerns a single T cell receptor (beta chain). These data originate in a study of blood T cells in healthy people across ages. It was with a sample-barcoded 5' primer and a J-beta primer mix that a second PCR of roughly 6 to 12 cycles was run. TCRdb itself ran the 5' RACE reads through MiXCR, one entry per CDR3 protein. The repertoire holds about 720,000 distinct CDR3 sequences, with 20% to 25% as singletons. This CDR3 contains 15 residues. V was clipped by 2 bases and J by 0 bases, with 11 bases between them. The data also belong to a second study, concerning T cells of mothers and their children. That source adds: Mother-child pairs who were related displayed a slightly higher overlap than unrelated pairs, a difference that was non-significant.

The chain has TRBV12-3 or TRBV12-4 and TRBJ2-7, with D possibly TRBD1 on 5 matching bases. The source material was blood. The sequence was collected from a boy aged 10-17 years in good health. This chain's CDR3 is CASSLLDRYSYEQYF. The CDR3 nucleotides are TGTGCCAGCAGTTTATTAGACAGATACTCCTACGAGCAGTACTTC.